A single sample is the source of the 14 T cell receptor beta chains below, sequenced in a study of T-cell reconstitution after alpha-beta-depleted transplantation in children. This sample's TCRbeta library carried unique molecular identifier barcodes. TCRdb reprocessed the PCR reads with MiXCR, giving one entry per CDR3 protein. This sample has some 350,000 distinct CDR3 sequences, with around 15% found just once. The sample here was PBMCs, mostly from graft donor cells, taken 360 days after TCRalphabeta/CD19-depleted stem cell transplant. The receptors originated from a male patient aged 2 to 9 who had a stem cell transplant for acute lymphoblastic leukemia, so the T cells may come from the graft donor.

This clonotype was seen a few times. The chain couples TRBV6-2 or TRBV6-3 to TRBJ2-2, with 7 bases aligning to TRBD1. The CDR3 is 16 residues long. V shed 4 bases and J 4 bases; nucleotides not matched to a gene: 9. In germline, CDR1 is MNHEY, CDR2 SVGEGT. In DNA, the CDR3 is TGTGCCAGCAGTTTTGGCAGGGGGTCGATCACCGGGGAGCTGTTTTTT. It codes for CASSFGRGSITGELFF.

This clonotype appeared a few times. The chain uses TRBV20-1 and TRBJ2-7, with 9 positions matching TRBD2. The CDR3 sequence is 13 residues long. Unmatched junction bases numbered 3, after V lost 1 base and J lost 5 bases. The germline V gene has CDR1 DFQATT and CDR2 SNEGSKA (reference sequence). DNA for the CDR3: TGCAGTGCTAGAGGCGTAGCGGGAGACGAGCAGTACTTC. Its translation is CSARGVAGDEQYF.

This clonotype was recorded many times. V is TRBV4-1 and J is TRBJ2-1, with 11 bases matching TRBD2. The CDR3 runs 18 residues. The ends lost 0 bases at V and 7 bases at J; junction bases unmatched: 11. From germline, CDR1 is MGHRA and CDR2 YSYEKL. The CDR3 nucleotides are TGCGCCAGCAGCCAAGAGGGCTCCCTAGCGGGAGGTTCGAATGAGCAGTTCTTC. This gives the protein CASSQEGSLAGGSNEQFF.

The chain has TRBV4-3 and TRBJ1-1; TRBD1 matches 7 bases. This CDR3 has 15 residues. The ends lost 8 bases at V and 2 bases at J; junction bases unmatched: 11. Germline-derived CDR1 and CDR2 are LGHNA and YSLEER. The CDR3 is CASSHAEGANTEAFF. The DNA of the CDR3 is TGCGCCAGCTCCCACGCGGAGGGGGCCAACACTGAAGCTTTCTTT.

The J gene is TRBJ1-5, the V gene TRBV7-9; D is undetermined. CDR3 size: 14 residues. Deletions cut 5 bases from V and 1 base from J, with 9 bases between. Germline CDR1 reads SEHNR; CDR2 reads FQNEAQ (reference sequence). In DNA, the CDR3 is TGTGCCAGCAGCGCAAACAAGAGCAATCAGCCCCAGCATTTT. It is translated as CASSANKSNQPQHF.

The V and J genes are TRBV9 and TRBJ2-3, with D unresolved. In germline, CDR1 is SGDLS, CDR2 YYNGEE. V lost 3 bases, J lost 4 bases, and 9 bases lay in between. The CDR3 has 13 amino acids. The CDR3, as DNA: TGTGCCAGCAGCGACCAGCCCCCAGATACGCAGTATTTT. Protein product: CASSDQPPDTQYF.

As regards this clonotype: In this CDR3 the conserved last residue, phenylalanine or tryptophan, is missing, so a read error is likely. The chain is built from TRBV4-2 and TRBJ1-5; TRBD1 aligns across 9 bases. The CDR3 has 15 residues. V trimming: 4 bases; J trimming: 0 bases; junction bases outside the gene matches: 1. In germline, CDR1 is LGHNA, CDR2 YNFKEQ. CDR3 sequence: CASSPDRGSNQPQHC. CDR3 nucleotide sequence: TGTGCCAGCAGCCCGGACAGGGGTAGCAATCAGCCCCAGCATTGT.

A few counts support this clonotype. The chain employs TRBV10-3 and TRBJ1-1; 7 nucleotides align to TRBD1. Germline CDR1 ENHRY, CDR2 SYGVKD. V was pared by 5 bases and J by 1 base, with 1 base of the junction left unmatched. This CDR3 spans 13 amino acids. CDR3 loop: CAISRDRNTEAFF. In DNA, the CDR3 is TGTGCCATCAGTCGGGACAGGAACACTGAAGCTTTCTTT.

The rearrangement joins TRBV6-1 to TRBJ2-1, with D unclear. The CDR3 has 17 residues. Germline V gene sequence: CDR1 MNHNS, CDR2 SASEGT. Trimming shortened V by 6 bases and J by 2 bases, and 20 bases separated the two germline ends. CDR3 bases: TGTGCCAGCAGCAAATTGGGGATGGACGGTACCTACAATGAGCAGTTCTTC. It yields the protein CASSKLGMDGTYNEQFF.

This clonotype was picked up a small number of times. The chain links TRBV25-1 to TRBJ1-5, with a possible D match to TRBD1 (6 bases). V was cut by 0 bases and J by 2 bases, with 14 bases left in between. The CDR3 runs to 17 residues. Germline V gene sequence: CDR1 MGHDK, CDR2 SYGVNS. The CDR3 loop is CASSEYRQVIGNQPQHF. CDR3 nucleotides: TGTGCCAGCAGTGAATATCGACAGGTTATAGGCAATCAGCCCCAGCATTTT. The full variable domain, in which reference TRBV25-1 and TRBJ1-5 provide the parts outside the CDR3, is EADIYQTPRYLVIGTGKKITLECSQTMGHDKMYWYQQDPGMELHLIHYSYGVNSTEKGDLSSESTVSRIRTEHFPLTLESARPSHTSQYLCASSEYRQVIGNQPQHFGDGTRLSIL.

This clonotype was counted between two and nine times. V gene TRBV11-2 combines with J gene TRBJ2-7; 8 positions match TRBD2. Looked up from germline, CDR1 is SGHAT and CDR2 is FQNNGV. The CDR3 is 15 residues long. V lost 1 base and J lost 5; bases outside the gene matches: 7. CDR3 residues: CASSLVGGLAHEQYF. CDR3 in DNA: TGTGCCAGCAGCTTAGTGGGTGGACTAGCCCACGAGCAGTACTTC.

The chain has TRBV7-2 and TRBJ2-1; weak D call: TRBD2 (5 bases). CDR3 length equals 15 residues. Trimming stripped 1 base from V and 4 bases from J, with 11 bases between. Per the germline V gene, CDR1 is SGHTA and CDR2 is FQGNSA. The CDR3 loop is CASSLGASQYNEQFF. The CDR3 coding sequence is TGTGCCAGCAGCTTAGGGGCTAGCCAATACAATGAGCAGTTCTTC.

The chain carries TRBV19 and TRBJ2-1; D is unresolved. The CDR3 contains 17 residues. Germline assignment: CDR1 LNHDA and CDR2 SQIVND (reference sequence). Trimming shortened V by 4 bases and J by 0 bases, and 16 bases separated the two germline ends. Written as DNA, the CDR3 is TGTGCCAGTAGTAGACCCCCGCGAGTTGACTCCTACAATGAGCAGTTCTTC. It yields the protein CASSRPPRVDSYNEQFF.

The rearrangement links TRBV4-2 to TRBJ2-5; D is perhaps TRBD2 (5 bases). Trimming removed 1 base from V and 4 bases from J, with 13 bases in between. CDR1 and CDR2 from the germline V gene are LGHNA and YNFKEQ. The CDR3 is 15 amino acids. The DNA for the CDR3 is TGTGCCAGCAGCCAAGCGTGGGGAGCGGCAGAGACCCAGTACTTC. This codes for CASSQAWGAAETQYF.